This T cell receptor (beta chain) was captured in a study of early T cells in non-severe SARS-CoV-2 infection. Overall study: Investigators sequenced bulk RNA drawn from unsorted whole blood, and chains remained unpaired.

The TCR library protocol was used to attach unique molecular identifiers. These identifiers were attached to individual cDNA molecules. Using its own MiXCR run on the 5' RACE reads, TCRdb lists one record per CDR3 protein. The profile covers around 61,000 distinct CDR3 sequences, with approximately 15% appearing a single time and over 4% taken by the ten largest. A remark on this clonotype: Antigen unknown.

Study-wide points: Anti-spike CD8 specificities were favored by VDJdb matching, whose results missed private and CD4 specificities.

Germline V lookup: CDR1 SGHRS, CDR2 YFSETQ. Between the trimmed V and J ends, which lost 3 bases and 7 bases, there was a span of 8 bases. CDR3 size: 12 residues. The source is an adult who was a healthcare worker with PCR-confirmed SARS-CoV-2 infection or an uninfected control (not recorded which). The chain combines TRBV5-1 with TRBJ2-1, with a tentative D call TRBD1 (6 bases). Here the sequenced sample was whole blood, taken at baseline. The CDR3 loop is CASSSDSNEQFF. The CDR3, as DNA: TGCGCCAGCAGCTCGGACAGTAATGAGCAGTTCTTC.